This T cell receptor (beta chain) is from a study of T cell responses to AZD1222 COVID-19 vaccine. General study points: Per reports, nearly half of all spike-specific TCRs target regions that are unmutated in variants. Clonal diversity was possibly underestimated; the donors were predominantly white British and more often female. Repertoires in all cases were sampled only once the peak T cell response had passed. Just six people given AZD1222 tested seropositive at baseline.

The repertoire was sequenced with immunoSEQ multiplex PCR; TCRdb's copy has only in-frame clones and lacks some. This table holds around 110,000 clones, 85% to 90% found once. Turning to this clone: What it binds is not known.

Per the germline V gene, CDR1 is DFQATT and CDR2 is SNEGSKA (reference sequence). The CDR3 length is 11 residues. The germline V and J ends were trimmed by 6 bases and 4 bases, with 9 bases remaining between them. The V call is TRBV20-1, the J call TRBJ2-5; tentative D call: TRBD2 (5 bases). The material sequenced was peripheral blood, taken on day 0 of AZD1222 vaccination. The clonotype originates from an adult in good health. Written as DNA, the CDR3 is TGCAGTGCCGGGGTCAGAGAGACCCAGTACTTC. Amino acid sequence: CSAGVRETQYF.